The source of this TCR beta chain is a study of tumor-infiltrating lymphocytes in primary liver carcinoma. The roughly 17-31 mg bulk tissue piece was not sorted before simultaneous RNA and DNA extraction. Patients underwent surgical resection for primary liver carcinoma. This CDR3 has 16 amino acids. Per germline, CDR1 MDHEN and CDR2 SYDVKM. Trimming cost V 4 bases and J 2 bases, with 16 bases left between them. TCR beta cDNA was reverse-transcribed from about 500 ng of total RNA. The reaction used a constant-region primer and ProtoScript II reverse transcriptase. Libraries for TCR beta were built through three nested multiplex PCR rounds, which together made up a slightly modified ARM-PCR procedure. With TRBV1-TRBV30 forward primers and a C-beta reverse primer, the first two PCR rounds were run for 10 to 11 cycles each. TCRdb re-analysed the multiplex PCR reads in MiXCR, keeping a single row per CDR3 protein. The sample records 80,000 or so distinct CDR3 sequences, roughly two thirds being singletons.

Sequencing was carried out using liver tumor tissue from sampling region 4. Indicated subset: tumor region T4, right-lateral pole. This TCR was sampled from a woman aged 60 to 75 with primary liver carcinoma and hepatitis B virus infection. This chain connects TRBV28 to TRBJ2-3; no clear D gene. The CDR3 nucleotides are TGTGCCAGCAGTTGGTCTGAAGACACTCTCACAGATACGCAGTATTTT. This sequence encodes CASSWSEDTLTDTQYF.